The 25 T cell receptor beta chains given below trace back to one sample, sequenced in a study of T cells after yellow fever vaccination (dated by TCRdb to about 2019). Library prep was done by 5' RACE. Sequencer: Illumina HiSeq 2500. Through fastp at Q25 and MiXCR, TCRdb rebuilt clones from the public reads, retaining in-frame beta chains. Every CDR3 protein is listed once, alongside the most common genes and DNA of its rows. The sample yields approximately 96,000 distinct CDR3 sequences; around 9.8% were counted once. The top ten constitute 16% of the sample. This specimen's treatment or condition label, interpreted: live attenuated yellow fever vaccine strain. This material consisted of CD8+ T cells not binding an NS4B(214-222) dextramer, sorted from PBMCs, taken roughly 14 days after the first yellow fever vaccination. The cell subset or site tag for this specimen amounts to: NS4B epitope dextramer-negative CD8 T cells. These TCRs come from a man younger than 30 who received the YFV17D yellow fever vaccine.

The chain has TRBV10-3 and TRBJ2-7, with D tentatively TRBD2 (6 bases). The germline gives CDR1 ENHRY, CDR2 SYGVKD. V was trimmed by 3 bases and J by 3 bases, leaving 18 bases between them. The CDR3 extends over 16 amino acids. CDR3 in DNA: TGTGCCATCAGTGATCCACCGGGGGACTCCCACTACGAGCAGTACTTC. This encodes CAISDPPGDSHYEQYF.

The CDR3 region is CASTSSQDHYGYTF. CDR3 bases: TGTGCCAGCACCTCCTCTCAGGACCACTATGGCTACACCTTC. This chain uses TRBV27 with TRBJ1-2; no definite D call. The CDR3 contains 14 residues. CDR1 MNHEY and CDR2 SMNVEV come from the germline V gene (reference sequence). V lost 7 bases, J lost 3 bases, and 15 bases lay in between.

The chain uses TRBV3-1 and TRBJ1-4, with TRBD1 identical over 8 bases. The J segment lost 8 bases and the V segment lost 3 bases, leaving 14 bases of the junction unmatched. The CDR3 covers 17 residues. Germline loops: CDR1 LGHDT, CDR2 YNNKEL (reference sequence). The CDR3 here is CASSQFATGATREKLFF. Here the CDR3 DNA reads TGTGCCAGCAGCCAGTTCGCGACAGGGGCTACGAGGGAAAAACTGTTTTTT.

This clonotype was seen repeatedly, ten times or more. This chain joins TRBV7-9 and TRBJ2-2; D gene unclear. V was clipped by 4 bases and J by 7 bases, with 7 bases between them. Germline values: CDR1 SEHNR, CDR2 FQNEAQ (reference sequence). The CDR3 length is 12 residues. In DNA, the CDR3 is TGTGCCAGCAGCTCTTTCGGCGGGGAGCTGTTTTTT. It codes for CASSSFGGELFF.

This clonotype was found once. No conserved phenylalanine or tryptophan ends this CDR3, so it is likely a read error. The chain joins TRBV20-1 to TRBJ2-5, with TRBD2 matching 7 bases. This CDR3 is built from 14 residues. V was pared by 7 bases and J by 4 bases, with 12 bases of the junction left unmatched. Germline values: CDR1 DFQATT, CDR2 SNEGSKA (reference sequence). The CDR3 here is CSVKRLASGETQYL. The CDR3 DNA sequence: TGCAGTGTAAAACGACTAGCCTCGGGAGAGACCCAGTACCTC.

This clonotype was found a few times. V is TRBV15 and J is TRBJ1-4; 7 bases line up with TRBD1. CDR3 length: 16 residues. V lost 4 bases, J lost 0 bases, and 5 bases stayed unmatched. Per the germline V gene, CDR1 is LNHNV and CDR2 is YYDKDF (reference sequence). Here the CDR3 DNA reads TGTGCCACCAGCAAGGGACAGTTTACAACTAATGAAAAACTGTTTTTT. It codes for CATSKGQFTTNEKLFF.

The chain carries TRBV5-6 and TRBJ2-1; 8 nucleotides agree with TRBD1. The germline V gene encodes CDR1 SGHDT and CDR2 YYEEEE. The CDR3 is 17 amino acids. Trimming took 2 bases from V and 4 from J; bases not matched to a gene: 11. CDR3 DNA: TGTGCCAGCAGCTTCGGCTTCCGGGACAGGCGGTACAATGAGCAGTTCTTC. Encoded protein: CASSFGFRDRRYNEQFF.

This chain uses TRBV12-3 or TRBV12-4 with TRBJ2-7; 8 bases match TRBD1. This CDR3 comprises 13 residues. Losses at the gene ends were 6 bases for V and 5 bases for J; bases not matched to a gene: 6. CDR3 amino acids: CASRADRVNEQYF. The CDR3 coding sequence is TGTGCCAGCAGGGCGGACAGGGTCAACGAGCAGTACTTC.

The J gene is TRBJ2-3, the V gene TRBV12-3 or TRBV12-4, with D possibly matching TRBD2 (5 bases). The V gene lost 7 bases and the J gene lost 3 bases, with 14 bases spanning the gap. This CDR3 is built from 14 residues. This CDR3 is CASIPRTGTDTQYF. CDR3 DNA sequence: TGTGCCAGCATCCCGCGGACTGGGACAGATACGCAGTATTTT.

V usage is TRBV5-1 and J usage is TRBJ2-7, with D unclear. This CDR3 is built from 13 residues. V was pared by 0 bases and J by 4 bases, with 8 bases between. Germline-derived CDR1 and CDR2 are SGHRS and YFSETQ. The CDR3 DNA is TGCGCCAGCAGCTTGGCCCGCACTTACGAGCAGTACGTC. Its protein is CASSLARTYEQYV.

This clonotype has a handful of counts. This chain's CDR3 is CASSRVGRLAGYEQYV. CDR3 DNA: TGTGCCAGCAGTCGAGTGGGTCGACTAGCGGGCTACGAGCAGTACGTC. This chain uses TRBV27 with TRBJ2-7, with 10 positions matching TRBD2. The CDR3 has 16 residues. Unmatched junction bases numbered 10, after V lost 5 bases and J lost 3 bases. Germline values: CDR1 MNHEY, CDR2 SMNVEV (reference sequence).

V gene TRBV29-1 combines with J gene TRBJ2-1; no clear D. V lost 7 bases and J lost 3, with 13 bases in between. This CDR3 has 13 residues. CDR1 and CDR2 (germline): SQVTM, ANQGSEA. In DNA, the CDR3 is TGCAGCGATAGGACGGTCCTCTACAATGAGCAGTTCTTC. It codes for CSDRTVLYNEQFF.

This clonotype came up many times. The V call is TRBV5-1, the J call TRBJ2-7; the match to TRBD2 covers 7 bases. The CDR3 sequence is 12 residues long. CDR1 and CDR2 from the germline V gene are SGHRS and YFSETQ. Germline trimming cut 4 bases from V and 7 bases from J; bases unmatched to any gene: 5. The DNA for the CDR3 is TGCGCCAGCAGCCCGAGGGAGGGAGAGCAGTACTTC. This codes for CASSPREGEQYF.

Ten or more counts support this clonotype. J is TRBJ2-2 and V is TRBV10-3, with D tentatively TRBD1 (5 bases). V shed 7 bases and J shed 1 base, with 13 bases lying between them. Germline CDR1 is ENHRY and CDR2 is SYGVKD. The CDR3 covers 15 residues. CDR3 sequence reads: CAIMESTVNTGELFF. The CDR3 DNA is TGTGCCATCATGGAATCGACAGTGAACACCGGGGAGCTGTTTTTT.

The chain employs TRBV20-1 and TRBJ2-3; no reliable D call. Per the germline V gene, CDR1 is DFQATT and CDR2 is SNEGSKA (reference sequence). V lost 0 bases, J lost 2 bases, and 21 bases lay in between. The CDR3 extends over 18 amino acids. The CDR3, as DNA: TGCAGTGCTAGAGATCTTGTAAACCCCCTTATCCACACAGATACGCAGTATTTT. This codes for CSARDLVNPLIHTDTQYF.

Only a few counts were recorded for this clonotype. The chain links TRBV7-6 to TRBJ2-3; 13 bases fit TRBD2. Trimming at V came to 5 bases and at J to 2 bases, leaving 4 bases not matched to a gene. The CDR3 totals 16 residues. From germline, CDR1 is SGHVS and CDR2 FNYEAQ. The CDR3, as DNA: TGTGCCAGCAGCGCTACTAGCGGGGGGGCCACAGATACGCAGTATTTT. It yields the protein CASSATSGGATDTQYF.

Turning to this clonotype: A read error is possible here, since a much larger clone lies one base away. This chain connects TRBV3-1 to TRBJ2-4; no definite D call. Germline V gene data show CDR1 as LGHDT and CDR2 as YNNKEL (reference sequence). CDR3 size: 15 residues. The CDR3 region has the DNA TGTGCCAGCATCCAAGCAAGGTTAGCCAAAAACATTCAGTACTTC. Its translation: CASIQARLAKNIQYF.

The chain couples TRBV11-2 to TRBJ1-4; D is unclear. Germline V lookup: CDR1 SGHAT, CDR2 FQNNGV. The length of the CDR3 is 15 residues. Deletions cut 5 bases from V and 1 base from J, with 11 bases between. CDR3 in DNA: TGTGCCAGCAGCCCTGGCCGGAGAACTAATGAAAAACTGTTTTTT. This codes for CASSPGRRTNEKLFF. Supplemented by reference TRBV11-2 and TRBJ1-4, the full variable domain reads EAGVAQSPRYKIIEKRQSVAFWCNPISGHATLYWYQQILGQGPKLLIQFQNNGVVDDSQLPKDRFSAERLKGVDSTLKIQPAKLEDSAVYLCASSPGRRTNEKLFFGSGTQLSVL.

This rearrangement joins TRBV7-8 to TRBJ2-7, with a tentative D call TRBD2 (6 bases). V lost 3 bases, J lost 1 base, and 16 bases lay in between. In germline, CDR1 is SGHVS, CDR2 FQNEAQ. CDR3 length: 16 residues. The CDR3 DNA sequence: TGTGCCAGCAGCTTGGGGATTTTGGGGGGATCCTACGAGCAGTACGTC. As protein: CASSLGILGGSYEQYV.

The chain recombines TRBV20-1 with TRBJ2-7, with 7 bases that match TRBD2. CDR3 length equals 14 residues. V gave up 0 bases and J gave up 3 bases; unmatched junction bases: 5. Germline values: CDR1 DFQATT, CDR2 SNEGSKA (reference sequence). CDR3 nucleotides: TGCAGTGCTAGAGATCAAAGGACTAGCTACGAGCAGTACTTC. Translating gives CSARDQRTSYEQYF.

There are many counts of this clonotype. CDR3 in amino acids: CSASPPADRGDYEQYF. DNA of the CDR3: TGCAGTGCTAGTCCCCCCGCGGACAGGGGGGACTACGAGCAGTACTTC. The rearrangement links TRBV20-1 to TRBJ2-7; 10 nucleotides line up with TRBD1. The CDR3 totals 16 residues. CDR1 and CDR2 from the germline V gene are DFQATT and SNEGSKA (reference sequence). V shed 3 bases and J 3 bases; nucleotides not matched to a gene: 11.

The chain has TRBV6-1 and TRBJ2-1, with TRBD2 matching over 7 bases. J gave up 4 bases and V 5 bases, and 8 bases lay outside the gene matches. Germline CDR1 and CDR2: MNHNS and SASEGT. The CDR3 is 15 residues long. The CDR3: CASSPRGAGYNEQFF. The CDR3 DNA sequence: TGTGCCAGCAGTCCCCGGGGAGCGGGGTACAATGAGCAGTTCTTC.

The chain employs TRBV15 and TRBJ2-3; TRBD2 matches at 9 bases. This CDR3 contains 15 residues. Germline trimming cut 6 bases from V and 3 bases from J; bases unmatched to any gene: 7. CDR1 LNHNV and CDR2 YYDKDF come from the germline V gene (reference sequence). The CDR3 DNA reads as TGTGCCACCAGGCGTAGCGGGGGCCGGACAGATACGCAGTATTTT. Protein sequence: CATRRSGGRTDTQYF. The full variable domain, completed using reference TRBV15 and TRBJ2-3, is DAMVIQNPRYQVTQFGKPVTLSCSQTLNHNVMYWYQQKSSQAPKLLFHYYDKDFNNEADTPDNFQSRRPNTSFCFLDIRSPGLGDTAMYLCATRRSGGRTDTQYFGPGTRLTVL.

In its sample, this clonotype was seen a few times. Here the CDR3 reads CASSLASPQYNEQFF. CDR3 sequence (DNA): TGTGCCAGCAGCTTAGCTAGCCCCCAATACAATGAGCAGTTCTTC. The chain employs TRBV7-6 and TRBJ2-1; no reliable D call. The length of the CDR3 is 15 residues. Trimming took off 0 bases at V and 4 bases at J, with 10 bases between the two ends. Looked up from germline, CDR1 is SGHVS and CDR2 is FNYEAQ.

This clonotype was counted only a few times. The chain links TRBV2 to TRBJ2-1, with a weak D call TRBD2 (7 bases). This CDR3 is built from 14 residues. Germline V gene data show CDR1 as SNHLY and CDR2 as FYNNEI. Trimming cost V 2 bases and J 15 bases, with 20 bases left between them. The CDR3 is CASSESPLGGAPFF. Here the CDR3 DNA reads TGTGCCAGCAGTGAATCCCCACTAGGGGGGGCGCCGTTCTTC. Looking up the rest from reference TRBV2 and TRBJ2-1 gives the full variable domain: EPEVTQTPSHQVTQMGQEVILRCVPISNHLYFYWYRQILGQKVEFLVSFYNNEISEKSEIFDDQFSVERPDGSNFTLKIRSTKLEDSAMYFCASSESPLGGAPFFGPGTRLTVL.